One sample yielded the 19 T cell receptor beta chains listed below, sequenced in a study of blood T cell repertoires in COVID-19. The repertoire was sequenced with immunoSEQ multiplex PCR; TCRdb's copy has only in-frame clones and lacks some. This sample yields 150,000 to 200,000 clones, of which 75% to 90% are seen a single time; 13% belongs to the top ten. Sample: PBMCs or T cells enriched from blood (not recorded which). The source is a woman aged 60-75 years who had recovered from COVID-19.

This clone was seen just once. This chain uses TRBV4-1 with TRBJ2-6; possibly TRBD2 for D (6 bases). The CDR3 is 18 residues long. Germline values: CDR1 MGHRA, CDR2 YSYEKL. The V and J ends lost 0 bases and 3 bases respectively, with 15 bases between them. The CDR3 region has the DNA TGCGCCAGCAGCCAAGATAAATTATGGGGACTTGGGGCCAACGTCCTGACTTTC. Protein product: CASSQDKLWGLGANVLTF.

This clone was recorded only once. This chain uses TRBV5-6 with TRBJ1-2; 8 bases are shared with TRBD1. Trimming cost V 2 bases and J 7 bases; bases outside gene matches: 1. CDR1 is SGHDT, CDR2 YYEEEE, per germline. The CDR3 length is 12 residues. CDR3 sequence (DNA): TGTGCCAGCAGCTTAGACAGGGGTGGCTACACCTTC. Translation: CASSLDRGGYTF.

The chain carries TRBV30 and TRBJ1-2, with D possibly TRBD1 on 5 matching bases. This CDR3 is 17 amino acids long. V dropped 0 bases and J dropped 4 bases, with 21 bases sitting between them. Germline-derived CDR1 and CDR2 are GTSNPN and SVGIG (reference sequence). CDR3 DNA: TGTGCCTGGAGTGTAGGTGGCCTCGGCAGGGAGGGCTATGGCTACACCTTC. Translated, it gives CAWSVGGLGREGYGYTF.

V gene TRBV3-1 (or the pseudogene TRBV3-2) combines with J gene TRBJ1-1; a weak D match, TRBD1 (6 bases). Per germline, CDR1 LGHDT and CDR2 YNNKEL (reference sequence). V lost 1 base, J lost 3 bases, and 9 bases lay in between. CDR3 length: 14 residues. DNA of the CDR3: TGTGCCAGCAGCCAAGGGACAGAGTACACTGAAGCTTTCTTT. This encodes CASSQGTEYTEAFF.

Only a few counts were recorded for this clone. CDR3 coding DNA: TGTGCCTGGAGTGTACTAGGCAGAAGATATAATTCACCCCTCCACTTT. Translation: CAWSVLGRRYNSPLHF. The rearrangement joins TRBV30 to TRBJ1-6; no clear D gene. Germline lookup yields CDR1 GTSNPN and CDR2 SVGIG (reference sequence). This CDR3 is built from 16 residues. V lost 0 bases and J 4 bases, leaving 13 bases between the germline ends. Full variable domain (remainder filled in from reference TRBV30 and TRBJ1-6): SQTIHQWPATLVQPVGSPLSLECTVEGTSNPNLYWYRQAAGRGLQLLFYSVGIGQISSEVPQNLSASRPQDRQFILSSKKLLLSDSGFYLCAWSVLGRRYNSPLHFGNGTRLTVT.

J is TRBJ2-3 and V is TRBV7-9; 13 positions match TRBD2. This CDR3 contains 14 residues. Germline V gene data show CDR1 as SEHNR and CDR2 as FQNEAQ (reference sequence). Unmatched junction bases numbered 2, after V lost 5 bases and J lost 6 bases. The CDR3 sequence is CASSTLAGGDTQYF. As DNA, the CDR3 is TGTGCCAGCAGCACACTAGCGGGAGGGGATACGCAGTATTTT.

The chain uses TRBV2 and TRBJ2-5, with TRBD2 matching 8 bases. The ends lost 7 bases at V and 1 base at J; junction bases unmatched: 5. From germline, CDR1 is SNHLY and CDR2 FYNNEI. This CDR3 region has 14 residues. The CDR3 DNA is TGTGCCAGCACCGTAGCGGGGACCCAAGAGACCCAGTACTTC. Protein product: CASTVAGTQETQYF. Full variable domain (outside the CDR3, taken from reference TRBV2 and TRBJ2-5): EPEVTQTPSHQVTQMGQEVILRCVPISNHLYFYWYRQILGQKVEFLVSFYNNEISEKSEIFDDQFSVERPDGSNFTLKIRSTKLEDSAMYFCASTVAGTQETQYFGPGTRLLVL.

J is TRBJ2-7 and V is TRBV18; TRBD1 might be the D (6 bases). Germline V CDR1 and CDR2: KGHSH, LQKENI. Trimming took off 0 bases at V and 13 bases at J, with 19 bases between the two ends. The CDR3 extends over 14 amino acids. CDR3 amino acids: CASSPPGVDSPYYF. CDR3 bases: TGTGCCAGCTCACCACCGGGTGTGGACAGCCCCTACTACTTC. The whole variable domain, remainder taken from reference TRBV18 and TRBJ2-7, is NAGVMQNPRHLVRRRGQEARLRCSPMKGHSHVYWYRQLPEEGLKFMVYLQKENIIDESGMPKERFSAEFPKEGPSILRIQQVVRGDSAAYFCASSPPGVDSPYYFGPGTRLTVT.

This chain links TRBV28 with TRBJ1-1, with 8 bases that match TRBD1. The trim removed 3 bases at V and 7 bases at J, leaving 13 bases unmatched. The CDR3 has 16 amino acids. CDR1 and CDR2 (germline): MDHEN, SYDVKM. CDR3 in DNA: TGTGCCAGCAGTTTCGCACCTGGCAGGGGGCCAGATGAAGCTTTCTTT. Protein sequence: CASSFAPGRGPDEAFF.

V and J are TRBV11-2 and TRBJ1-5, with TRBD1 as a possible D gene (6 bases). The germline CDR1 and CDR2 sequences are SGHAT and FQNNGV. The ends were cut back, 7 bases at V and 5 bases at J, with 15 bases in the middle. This CDR3 has 14 amino acids. The CDR3 bases are TGTGCCAGCACCCCGGGACACAGGGATCAGCCCCAGCATTTT. Translating it yields CASTPGHRDQPQHF.

This clone showed up just a few times. The CDR3 region is CAWSVTSGTGELFF. The CDR3 coding sequence is TGTGCCTGGAGTGTAACTAGCGGGACCGGGGAGCTGTTTTTT. V and J are TRBV30 and TRBJ2-2; 9 bases fit TRBD2. The ends lost 0 bases at V and 5 bases at J; junction bases unmatched: 1. In germline, CDR1 is GTSNPN, CDR2 SVGIG (reference sequence). The CDR3 loop spans 14 amino acids.

This chain links TRBV30 with TRBJ1-5; D gene uncertain. Germline lookup yields CDR1 GTSNPN and CDR2 SVGIG (reference sequence). The V end was cut by 0 bases, the J end by 0 bases, with 6 bases between. The CDR3 is 14 amino acids. In nucleotides, the CDR3 is TGTGCCTGGAGTGTAAGCAATAGCAATCAGCCCCAGCATTTT. It specifies CAWSVSNSNQPQHF.

J is TRBJ1-1 and V is TRBV30; weak D call: TRBD1 (5 bases). Per germline, CDR1 GTSNPN and CDR2 SVGIG (reference sequence). Trimming took off 5 bases at V and 0 bases at J, with 10 bases between the two ends. The CDR3 runs to 13 residues. The CDR3 DNA sequence: TGTGCCTGGTTAGGACACATGAACACTGAAGCTTTCTTT. Translating it yields CAWLGHMNTEAFF.

The chain joins TRBV11-1 to TRBJ2-1; 7 nucleotides line up with TRBD1. The CDR3 spans 16 residues. V trimming: 5 bases; J trimming: 10 bases; junction bases outside the gene matches: 17. Per the germline V gene, CDR1 is SGHAT and CDR2 is FQDESV (reference sequence). The DNA for the CDR3 is TGTGCCAGCAGCGAAGGGGGACAGTTCCCGATCGACGAGCAGTTCTTC. It translates to CASSEGGQFPIDEQFF.

The chain links TRBV10-2 to TRBJ2-1; 9 nucleotides agree with TRBD1. V trimming: 5 bases; J trimming: 3 bases; junction bases outside the gene matches: 5. Germline values: CDR1 WSHSY, CDR2 SAAADI. CDR3 size: 15 residues. The CDR3 region is CASSLTGGGYNEQFF. In DNA, the CDR3 is TGCGCCAGCAGTCTGACAGGGGGTGGCTACAATGAGCAGTTCTTC.

The chain carries TRBV7-2 and TRBJ1-2, with 8 bases matching TRBD1. Germline loops: CDR1 SGHTA, CDR2 FQGNSA. This CDR3 region has 13 residues. V was clipped by 5 bases and J by 7 bases; unmatched bases: 6. DNA of the CDR3: TGTGCCAGCAGCCAGGACAGGGAATTTGGCTACACCTTC. Protein product: CASSQDREFGYTF.

The chain combines TRBV5-5 with TRBJ1-1; possible D gene TRBD1, 6 bases. This CDR3 contains 13 residues. Trimming took 5 bases from V and 10 from J, leaving 18 bases between them. From germline, CDR1 is SGHKS and CDR2 YYEKEE (reference sequence). The CDR3 is CASSGTLGARAFF. The DNA for the CDR3 is TGTGCCAGCAGTGGGACCTTGGGGGCCCGAGCTTTCTTT.

This sequence joins TRBV3-1 (or the pseudogene TRBV3-2) and TRBJ2-7; 14 bases agree with TRBD2. The CDR3 totals 15 residues. V dropped 6 bases and J dropped 2; count of bases not matched to a gene: 3. CDR1 is LGHDT, CDR2 YNNKEL, per germline (reference sequence). This CDR3 is CASRGTSGGTYEQYF. The CDR3 DNA is TGTGCCAGCAGGGGGACTAGCGGGGGTACCTACGAGCAGTACTTC.

The chain uses TRBV29-1 and TRBJ2-1; the D gene is possibly TRBD2 (5 bases). The CDR3 has 11 amino acids. CDR1 is SQVTM, CDR2 ANQGSEA, per germline. V was cut by 8 bases and J by 8 bases, with 13 bases left in between. CDR3 DNA sequence: TGCAGCTACCGGGGATGGGATGAGCAGTTCTTC. It encodes CSYRGWDEQFF.